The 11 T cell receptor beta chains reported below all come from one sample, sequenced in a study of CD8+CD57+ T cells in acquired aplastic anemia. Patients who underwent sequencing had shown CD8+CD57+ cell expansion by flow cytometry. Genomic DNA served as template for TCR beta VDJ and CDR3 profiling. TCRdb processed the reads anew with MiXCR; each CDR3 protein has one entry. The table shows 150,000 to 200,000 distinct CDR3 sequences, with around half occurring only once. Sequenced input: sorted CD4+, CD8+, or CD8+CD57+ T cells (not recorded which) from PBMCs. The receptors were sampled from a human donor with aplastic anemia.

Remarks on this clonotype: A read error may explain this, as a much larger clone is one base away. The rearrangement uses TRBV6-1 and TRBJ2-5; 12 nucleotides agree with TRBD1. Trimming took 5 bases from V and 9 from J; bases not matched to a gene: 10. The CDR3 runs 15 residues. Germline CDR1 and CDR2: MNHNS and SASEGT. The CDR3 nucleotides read TGTGCCAGCAGTCGGGACAGGGGGCTTGGGGAGGCCCAGTACTTC. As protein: CASSRDRGLGEAQYF.

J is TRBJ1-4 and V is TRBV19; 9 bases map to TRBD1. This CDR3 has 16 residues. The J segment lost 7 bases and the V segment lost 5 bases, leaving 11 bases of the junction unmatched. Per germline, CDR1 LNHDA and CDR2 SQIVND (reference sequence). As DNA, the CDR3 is TGTGCCAGTAGTCCATCTGGGGACAGGGTTGGTGAAAAACTGTTTTTT. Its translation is CASSPSGDRVGEKLFF.

The CDR3 reads CASSPRLAGGQRTQYF. DNA for the CDR3: TGCGCCAGCAGCCCTCGACTAGCGGGGGGGCAACGTACGCAGTATTTT. The chain couples TRBV5-1 to TRBJ2-3; 14 positions match TRBD2. V dropped 4 bases and J dropped 8; count of bases not matched to a gene: 9. This CDR3 is 16 amino acids long. In germline, CDR1 is SGHRS, CDR2 YFSETQ.

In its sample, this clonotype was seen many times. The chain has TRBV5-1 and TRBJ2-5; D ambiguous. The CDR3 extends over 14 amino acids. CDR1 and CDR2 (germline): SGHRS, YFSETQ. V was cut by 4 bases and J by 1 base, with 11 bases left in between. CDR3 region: CASSGTSLQETQYF. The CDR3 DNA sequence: TGCGCCAGCAGCGGAACAAGCCTCCAAGAGACCCAGTACTTC.

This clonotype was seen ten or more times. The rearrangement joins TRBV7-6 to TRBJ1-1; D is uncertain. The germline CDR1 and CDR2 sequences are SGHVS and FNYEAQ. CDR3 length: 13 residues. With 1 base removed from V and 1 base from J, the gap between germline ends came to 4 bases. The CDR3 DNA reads TGTGCCAGCAGCTTAGATAGGAACACTGAAGCTTTCTTT. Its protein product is CASSLDRNTEAFF.

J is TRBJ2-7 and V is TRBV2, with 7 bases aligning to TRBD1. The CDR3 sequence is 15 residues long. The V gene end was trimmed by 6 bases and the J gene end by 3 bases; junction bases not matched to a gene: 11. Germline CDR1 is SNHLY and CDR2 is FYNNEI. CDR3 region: CASRSHRGKDYEQYF. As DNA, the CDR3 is TGTGCCAGCAGGTCACACAGGGGTAAGGACTACGAGCAGTACTTC.

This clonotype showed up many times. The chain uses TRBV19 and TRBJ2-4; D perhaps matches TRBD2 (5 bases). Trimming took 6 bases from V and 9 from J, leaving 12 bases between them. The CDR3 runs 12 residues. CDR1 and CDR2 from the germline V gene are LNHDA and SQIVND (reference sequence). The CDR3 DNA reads TGTGCCAGTAGACCCCAGGCGGGCATTCAGTACTTC. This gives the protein CASRPQAGIQYF.

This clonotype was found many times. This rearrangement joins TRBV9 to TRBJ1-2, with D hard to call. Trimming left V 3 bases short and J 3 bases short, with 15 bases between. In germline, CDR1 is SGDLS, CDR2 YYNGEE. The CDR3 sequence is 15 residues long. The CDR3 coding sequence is TGTGCCAGCAGCGCAGGCGGCAGAGCCGACTATGGCTACACCTTC. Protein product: CASSAGGRADYGYTF.

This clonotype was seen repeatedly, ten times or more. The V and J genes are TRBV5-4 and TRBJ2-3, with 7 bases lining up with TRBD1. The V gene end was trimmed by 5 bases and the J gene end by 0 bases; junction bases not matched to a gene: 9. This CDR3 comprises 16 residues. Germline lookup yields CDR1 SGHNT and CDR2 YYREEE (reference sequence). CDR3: CASRPGQILSTDTQYF. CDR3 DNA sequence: TGTGCCAGCAGGCCGGGACAGATCCTTAGCACAGATACGCAGTATTTT.

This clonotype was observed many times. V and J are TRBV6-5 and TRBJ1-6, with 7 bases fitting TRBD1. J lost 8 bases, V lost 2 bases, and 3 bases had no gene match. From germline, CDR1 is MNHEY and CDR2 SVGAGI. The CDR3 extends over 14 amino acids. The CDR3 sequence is CASSYVRGYSPLHF. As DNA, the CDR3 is TGTGCCAGCAGTTACGTCAGGGGGTATTCACCCCTCCACTTT.

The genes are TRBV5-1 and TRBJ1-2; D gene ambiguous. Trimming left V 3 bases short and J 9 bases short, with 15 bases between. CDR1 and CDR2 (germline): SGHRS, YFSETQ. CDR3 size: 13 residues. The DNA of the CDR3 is TGCGCCAGCAGCTCGGGCCCGGAGGACCGCTACACCTTC. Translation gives CASSSGPEDRYTF.